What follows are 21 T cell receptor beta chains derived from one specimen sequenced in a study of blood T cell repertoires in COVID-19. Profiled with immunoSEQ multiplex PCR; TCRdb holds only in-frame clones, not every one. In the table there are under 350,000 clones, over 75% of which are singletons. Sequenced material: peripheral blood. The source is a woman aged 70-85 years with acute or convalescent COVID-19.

The CDR3 DNA follows: TGCGCCAGCAGGTCCGGGACAGAGTACGAGCAGTACTTC. Its protein is CASRSGTEYEQYF. The rearrangement uses TRBV5-1 and TRBJ2-7; 7 bases map to TRBD1. The junction had 6 bases not matched to a gene; V was cut back by 5 bases and J by 4 bases. The CDR3 spans 13 residues. CDR1 is SGHRS and CDR2 is YFSETQ in the germline V gene.

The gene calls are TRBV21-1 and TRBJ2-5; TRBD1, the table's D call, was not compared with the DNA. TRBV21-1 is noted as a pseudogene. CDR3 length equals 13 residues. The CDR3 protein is CASSRQGAETQYF. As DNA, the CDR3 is TGTGCCAGCAGTCGACAGGGGGCCGAGACCCAGTACTTC.

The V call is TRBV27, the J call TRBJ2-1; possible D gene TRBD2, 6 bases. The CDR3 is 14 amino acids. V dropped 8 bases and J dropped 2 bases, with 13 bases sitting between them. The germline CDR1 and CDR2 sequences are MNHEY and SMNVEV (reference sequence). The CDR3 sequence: CASGWGGPYNEQFF. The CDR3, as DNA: TGTGCCAGCGGGTGGGGAGGCCCCTACAATGAGCAGTTCTTC.

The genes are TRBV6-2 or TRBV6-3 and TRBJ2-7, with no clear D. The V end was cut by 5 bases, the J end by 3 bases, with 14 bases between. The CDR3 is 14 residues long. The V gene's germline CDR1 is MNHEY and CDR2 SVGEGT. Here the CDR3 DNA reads TGTGCCAGCAGTACGACTCAAATCCTCTACGAGCAGTACTTC. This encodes CASSTTQILYEQYF.

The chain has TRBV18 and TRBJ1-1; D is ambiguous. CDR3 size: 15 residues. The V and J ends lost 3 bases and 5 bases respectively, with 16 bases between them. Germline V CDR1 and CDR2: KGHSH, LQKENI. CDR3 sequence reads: CASSPRSEAYTEAFF. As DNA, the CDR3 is TGTGCCAGCTCACCTCGTTCGGAGGCGTATACTGAAGCTTTCTTT.

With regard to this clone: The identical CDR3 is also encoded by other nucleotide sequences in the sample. CDR3 residues: CASSSGGPGNTIYF. The CDR3 nucleotides read TGCGCCAGCAGCAGCGGAGGGCCTGGAAACACCATATATTTT. This sequence joins TRBV5-1 and TRBJ1-3; D not certain. Germline assignment: CDR1 SGHRS and CDR2 YFSETQ. The CDR3 sequence is 14 residues long. Trimming cost V 4 bases and J 2 bases, with 10 bases left between them.

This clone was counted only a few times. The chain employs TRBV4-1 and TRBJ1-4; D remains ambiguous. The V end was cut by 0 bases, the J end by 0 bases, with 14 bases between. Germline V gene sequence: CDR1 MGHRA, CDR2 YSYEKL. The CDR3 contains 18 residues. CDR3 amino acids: CASSQDVTATSTNEKLFF. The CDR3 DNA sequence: TGCGCCAGCAGCCAAGATGTTACCGCCACATCAACTAATGAAAAACTGTTTTTT.

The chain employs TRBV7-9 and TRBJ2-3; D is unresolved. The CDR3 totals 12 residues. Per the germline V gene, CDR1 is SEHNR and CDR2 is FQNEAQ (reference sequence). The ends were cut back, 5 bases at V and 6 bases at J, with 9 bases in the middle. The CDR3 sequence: CASSMLQDTQYF. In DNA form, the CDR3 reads TGTGCCAGCAGCATGTTGCAGGATACGCAGTATTTT.

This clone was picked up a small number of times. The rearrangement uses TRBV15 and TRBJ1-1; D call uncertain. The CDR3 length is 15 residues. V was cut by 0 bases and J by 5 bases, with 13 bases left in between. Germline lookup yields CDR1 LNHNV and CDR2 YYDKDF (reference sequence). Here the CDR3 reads CATSRDKMRGTEAFF. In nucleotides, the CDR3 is TGTGCCACCAGCAGAGATAAGATGCGGGGAACTGAAGCTTTCTTT.

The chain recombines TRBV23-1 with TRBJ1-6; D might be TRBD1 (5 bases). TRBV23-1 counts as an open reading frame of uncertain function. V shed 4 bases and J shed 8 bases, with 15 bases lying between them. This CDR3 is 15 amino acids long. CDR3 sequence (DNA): TGCGCCAGCAGTCTAGCAGGGAGGTGGGATTCACCCCTCCACTTT. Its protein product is CASSLAGRWDSPLHF.

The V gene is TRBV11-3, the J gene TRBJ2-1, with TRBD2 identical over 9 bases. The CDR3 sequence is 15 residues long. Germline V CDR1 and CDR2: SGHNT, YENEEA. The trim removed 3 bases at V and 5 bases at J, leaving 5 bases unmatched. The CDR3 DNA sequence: TGTGCCAGCAGCTTTAGGCTAGCGGGAAACAATGAGCAGTTCTTC. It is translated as CASSFRLAGNNEQFF.

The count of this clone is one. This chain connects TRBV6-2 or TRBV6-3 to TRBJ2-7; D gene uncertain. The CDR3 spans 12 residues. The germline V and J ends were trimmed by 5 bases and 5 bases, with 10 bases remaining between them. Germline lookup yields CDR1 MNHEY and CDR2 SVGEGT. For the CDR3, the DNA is TGTGCCAGCAGTGGCACCACCAACGAGCAGTACTTC. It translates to CASSGTTNEQYF.

Here the CDR3 DNA reads TGTGCCAGCAAGCGCGCAGGGGGCGCGAACACTGAAGCTTTCTTT. Encoded protein: CASKRAGGANTEAFF. This sequence joins TRBV6-5 and TRBJ1-1, with 8 bases fitting TRBD1. The CDR3 is 15 residues long. Unmatched junction bases numbered 8, after V lost 7 bases and J lost 1 base. Germline V CDR1 and CDR2: MNHEY, SVGAGI.

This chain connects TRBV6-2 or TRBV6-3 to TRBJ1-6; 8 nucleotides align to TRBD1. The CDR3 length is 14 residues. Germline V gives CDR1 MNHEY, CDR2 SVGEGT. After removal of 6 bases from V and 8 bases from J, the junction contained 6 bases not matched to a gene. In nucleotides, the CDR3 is TGTGCCAGCAGGTACAGGGGGTGGGATTCACCCCTCCACTTT. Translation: CASRYRGWDSPLHF.

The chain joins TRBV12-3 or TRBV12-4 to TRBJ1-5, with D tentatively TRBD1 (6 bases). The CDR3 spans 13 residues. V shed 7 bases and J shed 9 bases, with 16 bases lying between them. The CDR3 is CASNTGPPGPQHF. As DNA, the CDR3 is TGTGCCAGCAATACAGGGCCCCCCGGGCCCCAGCATTTT.

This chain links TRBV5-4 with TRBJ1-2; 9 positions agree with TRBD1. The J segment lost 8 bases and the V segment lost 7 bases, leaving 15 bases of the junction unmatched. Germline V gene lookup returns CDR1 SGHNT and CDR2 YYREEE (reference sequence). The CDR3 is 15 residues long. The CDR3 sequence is CASGYEGTGKRGYTF. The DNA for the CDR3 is TGTGCCAGCGGGTACGAGGGGACAGGGAAGAGAGGCTACACCTTC.

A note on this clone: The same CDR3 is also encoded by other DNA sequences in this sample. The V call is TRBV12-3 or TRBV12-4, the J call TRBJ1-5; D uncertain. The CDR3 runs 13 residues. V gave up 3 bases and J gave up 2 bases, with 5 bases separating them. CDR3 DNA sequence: TGTGCCAGCAGTTTTTCTGGCAATCAGCCCCAGCATTTT. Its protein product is CASSFSGNQPQHF.

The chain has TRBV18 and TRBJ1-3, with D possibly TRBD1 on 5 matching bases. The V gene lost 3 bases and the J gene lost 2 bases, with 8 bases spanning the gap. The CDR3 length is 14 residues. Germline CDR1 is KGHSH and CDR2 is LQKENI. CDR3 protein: CASSPQGTGNTIYF. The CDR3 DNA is TGTGCCAGCTCACCGCAGGGTACTGGAAACACCATATATTTT. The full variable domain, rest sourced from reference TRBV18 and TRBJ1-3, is NAGVMQNPRHLVRRRGQEARLRCSPMKGHSHVYWYRQLPEEGLKFMVYLQKENIIDESGMPKERFSAEFPKEGPSILRIQQVVRGDSAAYFCASSPQGTGNTIYFGEGSWLTVV.

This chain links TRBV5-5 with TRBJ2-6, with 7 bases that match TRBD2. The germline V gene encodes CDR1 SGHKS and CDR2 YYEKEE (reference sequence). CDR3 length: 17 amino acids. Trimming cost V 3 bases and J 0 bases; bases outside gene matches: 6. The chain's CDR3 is CASSSRPGGSGANVLTF. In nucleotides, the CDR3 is TGTGCCAGCAGCTCCAGACCGGGGGGCTCTGGGGCCAACGTCCTGACTTTC.

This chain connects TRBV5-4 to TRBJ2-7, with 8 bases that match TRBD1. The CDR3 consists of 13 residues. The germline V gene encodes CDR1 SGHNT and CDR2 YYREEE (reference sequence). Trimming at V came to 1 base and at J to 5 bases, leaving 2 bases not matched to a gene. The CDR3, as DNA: TGTGCCAGCAGCTTGACAGGGGGTAACGAGCAGTACTTC. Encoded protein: CASSLTGGNEQYF.

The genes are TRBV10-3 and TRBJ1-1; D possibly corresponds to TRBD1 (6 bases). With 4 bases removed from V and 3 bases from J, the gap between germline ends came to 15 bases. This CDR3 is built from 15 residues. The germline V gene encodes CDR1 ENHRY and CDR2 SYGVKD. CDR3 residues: CAISGTTGRDTEAFF. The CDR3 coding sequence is TGTGCCATCAGTGGAACGACAGGAAGGGACACTGAAGCTTTCTTT.